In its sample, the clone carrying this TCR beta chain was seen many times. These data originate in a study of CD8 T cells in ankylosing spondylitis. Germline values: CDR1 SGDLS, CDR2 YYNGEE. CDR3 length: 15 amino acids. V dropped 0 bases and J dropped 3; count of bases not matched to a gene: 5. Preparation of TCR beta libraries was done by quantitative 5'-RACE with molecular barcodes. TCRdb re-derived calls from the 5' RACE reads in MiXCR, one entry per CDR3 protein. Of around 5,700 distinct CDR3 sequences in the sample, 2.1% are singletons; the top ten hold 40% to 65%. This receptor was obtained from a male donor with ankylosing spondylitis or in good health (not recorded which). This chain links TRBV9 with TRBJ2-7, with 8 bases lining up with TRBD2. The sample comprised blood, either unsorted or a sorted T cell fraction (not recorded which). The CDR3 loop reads CASSVVSGGYYEQYF. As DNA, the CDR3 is TGTGCCAGCAGCGTAGTGAGCGGGGGCTACTACGAGCAGTACTTC.